The source of this T cell receptor beta chain is a study of identical twins. TCRdb reanalysed the 5' RACE reads using MiXCR and keeps one entry per CDR3 protein. Among 1.5 million to 2 million distinct CDR3 sequences listed, around a third were seen once. The receptor was derived from a newborn girl in good health. The sample comprised cord blood.

The CDR3 here is CASTSTAGWVGELFF. The CDR3 DNA reads TGTGCCAGCACCTCCACCGCGGGATGGGTCGGGGAGCTGTTTTTT. V is TRBV27 and J is TRBJ2-2; possibly TRBD2 for D (6 bases). The CDR3 loop spans 15 amino acids. CDR1 and CDR2 from the germline V gene are MNHEY and SMNVEV (reference sequence). Trimming took off 7 bases at V and 7 bases at J, with 19 bases between the two ends.